Given below is one T cell receptor (beta chain) in context. Its antigen remains unknown. The data belong to a study of identical twins. Template switching created a universal primer site, and the cDNA included unique molecular identifiers. TCRdb fed the 5' RACE reads into MiXCR, producing one record per CDR3 protein. Of about 1.7 million distinct CDR3 sequences listed, more than 30% are singletons. Study results and caveats: A lower insertion count was a feature of abundant cord blood beta clonotypes, with no such feature in memory repertoires. Monozygotic twin pairs showed more out-of-frame TCR alpha sharing than models estimated. Twins' surplus sharing was weaker for beta out-of-frame sequences.

The clonotype was recovered from a newborn girl in good health. The sequenced sample consisted of cord blood.

CDR3 sequence reads: CASSPPGPRGTEAFF. CDR3 DNA: TGTGCCAGCAGCCCGCCGGGGCCCCGGGGCACTGAAGCTTTCTTT. The chain links TRBV13 to TRBJ1-1; a weak D match, TRBD1 (5 bases). This CDR3 is 15 amino acids long. Trimming removed 5 bases at V and 4 bases at J, with 17 bases between. Per germline, CDR1 PRHDT and CDR2 FYEKMQ (reference sequence). Using reference TRBV13 and TRBJ1-1 for the parts outside the CDR3, the full variable domain is AAGVIQSPRHLIKEKRETATLKCYPIPRHDTVYWYQQGPGQDPQFLISFYEKMQSDKGSIPDRFSAQQFSDYHSELNMSSLELGDSALYFCASSPPGPRGTEAFFGQGTRLTVV.